The clone carrying this TCR beta chain appeared a few times. The source of the sample is a study of T-cell reconstitution after alpha-beta-depleted transplantation in children. TCRbeta library construction was performed incorporating unique molecular identifiers. TCRdb processed the PCR reads anew with MiXCR; each CDR3 protein has one entry. The sample carries over 550,000 distinct CDR3 sequences, 8% to 11% recorded once. With 5 bases removed from V and 4 bases from J, the gap between germline ends came to 18 bases. This CDR3 region has 16 residues. Germline CDR1 and CDR2: SGHVS and FNYEAQ. This sequence was found in a human donor who donated a stem cell graft to a child with acute myeloid leukemia. The V call is TRBV7-6, the J call TRBJ2-1; a possible D gene is TRBD1 (5 bases). Sequenced material: PBMCs from the stem cell graft donor, taken from the stem cell graft. The chain's CDR3 is CASSPSLGAEYNEQFF. In DNA, the CDR3 is TGTGCCAGCAGCCCGAGCTTAGGGGCGGAGTACAATGAGCAGTTCTTC.